The 5 T cell receptor beta chains below were found in one sample sequenced in a study of early T cells in non-severe SARS-CoV-2 infection. MiXCR was run by TCRdb on the 5' RACE reads, yielding one entry per CDR3 protein. Among approximately 90,000 distinct CDR3 sequences listed, more than 9.5% were seen once. The sample in question was whole blood, obtained at baseline. These receptors were obtained from an adult who was a healthcare worker with PCR-confirmed SARS-CoV-2 infection or an uninfected control (not recorded which).

The rearrangement joins TRBV11-2 to TRBJ2-4; possible D gene TRBD1, 5 bases. The CDR3 is made up of 13 amino acids. Germline CDR1 is SGHAT and CDR2 is FQNNGV. Trimming left V 2 bases short and J 6 bases short, with 8 bases between. The chain's CDR3 is CASSLTTGNIQYF. The DNA of the CDR3 is TGTGCCAGCAGCTTAACAACAGGAAACATTCAGTACTTC. The whole variable domain, filled in from reference TRBV11-2 and TRBJ2-4, reads EAGVAQSPRYKIIEKRQSVAFWCNPISGHATLYWYQQILGQGPKLLIQFQNNGVVDDSQLPKDRFSAERLKGVDSTLKIQPAKLEDSAVYLCASSLTTGNIQYFGAGTRLSVL.

This clonotype was counted ten times or more. The rearrangement links TRBV5-8 to TRBJ2-7; TRBD1 agrees at 12 bases. The germline V gene has CDR1 SGHTS and CDR2 YDEGEE. The length of the CDR3 is 15 residues. V trimming: 4 bases; J trimming: 5 bases; junction bases outside the gene matches: 7. The CDR3 reads CASSPGTGGWNEQYF. The CDR3 DNA sequence: TGTGCCAGCAGCCCCGGGACAGGGGGCTGGAACGAGCAGTACTTC. Variable domain in full (rest from reference TRBV5-8 and TRBJ2-7): EAGVTQSPTHLIKTRGQQATLRCSPISGHTSVYWYQQALGLGLQFLLWYDEGEERNRGNFPPRFSGRQFPNYSSELNVNALELEDSALYLCASSPGTGGWNEQYFGPGTRLTVT.

This clonotype was seen a handful of times. This chain links TRBV10-2 with TRBJ1-1, with D perhaps matching TRBD1 (6 bases). Trimming left V 7 bases short and J 2 bases short, with 11 bases between. This CDR3 has 13 residues. Per germline, CDR1 WSHSY and CDR2 SAAADI. This CDR3 reads CASNRQANTEAFF. DNA of the CDR3: TGCGCCAGCAATAGACAGGCTAACACTGAAGCTTTCTTT.

The J gene is TRBJ1-2, the V gene TRBV9; possibly TRBD1 for D (5 bases). This CDR3 spans 14 amino acids. Germline CDR1 SGDLS, CDR2 YYNGEE. Between the trimmed V and J ends, which lost 4 bases and 8 bases, there was a span of 18 bases. The CDR3 reads CASSPRDRPGGYTF. The CDR3 DNA reads TGTGCCAGCAGCCCTCGGGACCGGCCGGGGGGCTACACCTTC.

This clonotype was recorded many times. The CDR3 nucleotides are TGTGCCAGCAGCCCCCGACAGGGTGCCTACAATGAGCAGTTCTTC. Translated: CASSPRQGAYNEQFF. The rearrangement joins TRBV11-3 to TRBJ2-1; 7 bases align to TRBD1. This CDR3 region has 15 residues. From germline, CDR1 is SGHNT and CDR2 YENEEA. V gave up 5 bases and J gave up 2 bases; unmatched junction bases: 6.